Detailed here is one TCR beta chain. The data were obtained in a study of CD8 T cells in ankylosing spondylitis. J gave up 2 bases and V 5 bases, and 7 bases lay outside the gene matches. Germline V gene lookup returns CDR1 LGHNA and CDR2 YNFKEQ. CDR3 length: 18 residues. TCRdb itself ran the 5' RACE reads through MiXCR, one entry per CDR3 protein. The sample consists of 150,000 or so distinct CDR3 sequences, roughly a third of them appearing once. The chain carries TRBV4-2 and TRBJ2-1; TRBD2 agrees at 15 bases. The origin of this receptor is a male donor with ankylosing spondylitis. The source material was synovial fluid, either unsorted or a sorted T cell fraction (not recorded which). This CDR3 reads CASSTRTSGRGPYNEQFF. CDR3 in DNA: TGTGCCAGCAGCACAAGGACTAGCGGGAGGGGGCCCTACAATGAGCAGTTCTTC.